This T cell receptor beta chain was found in a study of blood T cell repertoires in COVID-19 (dated by TCRdb to about 2020). Concerning the study at large: The collaborator samples originated in the United States, Italy and Spain and spanned the acute and convalescent phases of COVID-19. The material from the prospective study consisted of cDNA or gDNA derived from T cells, B-cell-depleted T cells, or PBMCs. The dataset comprised deeply sampled blood TCRbeta repertoires from subjects exposed to, actively infected with, or recovered from COVID-19. The repertoires were released in a freely available public database intended as a resource for research on the immune response to SARS-CoV-2. Samples were obtained from the ongoing ImmuneRACE study (first 160 participants) and from about 1,300 subjects provided by 6 global collaborators. Sample metadata almost always included a de-identified subject ID, COVID-19 status, age in years and sex. Where available, HLA class I and class II types were obtained from metadata supplied by the sample provider rather than from assay-based typing.

Germline trimming amounts to 3 bases on V and 8 bases on J, with 5 as the count of junction bases outside the gene matches. The CDR1 and CDR2 encoded by the germline V gene are MDHEN and SYDVKM. Its CDR3 holds 14 amino acids, cysteine through phenylalanine. Only the CDR3 part of the read is kept: 42 bases, read in frame from the first base. The immunoSEQ Assay, a bias-controlled multiplex PCR, was used to amplify TCRbeta CDR3 regions from genomic DNA. The authors' pipeline ran thus. The number of nucleated cells in each sample was estimated from the amplification of reference gene primers within the assay. To quantify the absolute abundance of each unique TCRbeta CDR3 rearrangement, sequence reads were collapsed and filtered. For each sample, productive Simpson clonality was calculated as the square root of Simpson's diversity index across productive rearrangements. Sourced from immuneACCESS, this table was stored by TCRdb with only in-frame sequences that have V and J called. A share of the clones is absent; for the studies checked, an unresolved V gene accounts for under half, and the remainder has no known explanation. For V, J and clone size, that table is used; D and trimming come from the DNA. The sample table shows 84,000 or so clones, and 80% are seen once. About 11% of the sample is held by the ten biggest clonotypes.

Collaborating institutions collected whole blood in K2EDTA tubes following their own protocols. For TCRbeta analysis, collaborators shipped samples in one of three forms: frozen whole blood, isolated PBMCs, or DNA extracted from either of those sample types. As to this clone: Its antigen specificity is not known. There are no base qualities to consult, and no much larger clone falls within one base.

The full study reports these points: Clinical and demographic metadata were provided uncurated, with the amount varying by source and participant.

The sequence was obtained from a woman aged 40 to 55 with active or convalescent COVID-19. The receptor chain draws on TRBV28 and TRBJ1-4, with 8 bases in between that match TRBD1. The specimen sequenced was peripheral blood. The DNA reads TGTGCCAGCAGTTTCAGGGGGCGCTGGGAAAAACTGTTTTTT. This gives the protein CASSFRGRWEKLFF.